The T cell receptor (beta chain) under discussion was sequenced for a study of CD8 T cells in ankylosing spondylitis. TCRdb itself ran the 5' RACE reads through MiXCR, one entry per CDR3 protein. The data show around 150,000 distinct CDR3 sequences, 6% to 8% seen once. This CDR3 is 15 amino acids long. Trimming stripped 4 bases from V and 3 bases from J, with 16 bases between. The germline V gene encodes CDR1 MNHNS and CDR2 SASEGT. This clonotype showed up many times. Material for sequencing was blood, either unsorted or a sorted T cell fraction (not recorded which). The origin of this receptor is a female donor with ankylosing spondylitis or in good health (not recorded which). This chain joins TRBV6-1 and TRBJ2-7; D is unresolved. The CDR3 nucleotides are TGTGCCAGCAGTGGGTTATTTAATGGCCTCTACGAGCAGTACTTC. Protein product: CASSGLFNGLYEQYF.